The entry below gives a single TCR beta chain sequence along with its context. Antigen specificity is unknown. Using its own MiXCR run on the reads, TCRdb lists one record per CDR3 protein. The data contain hundreds of thousands of distinct CDR3 sequences, more than 40% of them singletons. This record comes from a study of T cell repertoires in cytomegalovirus infection. Broader study findings: Frequencies of public TCR beta families were cumulated, and this identified carriers of CMV plus the relevant HLA. Within the response measured ex vivo, HLA-C-restricted CMV-specific TCR beta clonotypes were dominant.

Deletions cut 0 bases from V and 0 bases from J, with 15 bases between. The CDR3 length is 18 residues. Germline V gene sequence: CDR1 ENHRY, CDR2 SYGVKD. The receptor's source is a human donor in good health (CMV status not recorded). Some clones in this sample may be carry-over from other donors' samples. The chain links TRBV10-3 to TRBJ2-1; possibly TRBD1 or TRBD2 for D (5 bases each). Specimen: cultured PBMCs, collected from culture after CMV antigen stimulation. Written as DNA, the CDR3 is TGTGCCATCAGTGAGTCGATGGCACCAGGGAGCTCCTACAATGAGCAGTTCTTC. It translates to CAISESMAPGSSYNEQFF.